This T cell receptor (beta chain) was profiled in a study of siplizumab effects on memory and regulatory T cells. The study's findings and limits: Memory cells seemed less diverse than naive T cells, which also seemed major contributors to the alloresponse.

Remarks on this clone: Its antigen is not identified.

Germline CDR1 and CDR2: MNHNS and SASEGT. The CDR3 loop spans 13 amino acids. V lost 5 bases to trimming and J lost 2 bases, with 10 bases between them. An approximately 6-day coculture at 37°C was performed with the mixed lymphocyte reaction cells. Produced via immunoSEQ multiplex PCR; TCRdb's table is partial and in-frame only. The sample yields about 10,000 clones, about 40% seen once. The receptor was isolated from a human donor in good health; the cells came from an allogeneic mixed lymphocyte reaction. The chain is built from TRBV6-1 and TRBJ2-7; TRBD1 might be the D (5 bases). The specimen sequenced was CFSE-low (dividing) CD4+ T cells sorted from an allogeneic mixed lymphocyte reaction. The CDR3 is CASSPARAYEQYF. In nucleotides, the CDR3 is TGTGCCAGCAGTCCCGCCAGGGCCTACGAGCAGTACTTC.